The 3 T cell receptor beta chains reported below all come from one sample, sequenced in a study of blood T cell repertoires in COVID-19. The data were produced by immunoSEQ multiplex PCR, yet TCRdb's version contains in-frame clones alone and is incomplete. The top ten hold roughly 12% of the sample, which has 310,000 or so clones, 88% seen once. Sequenced sample: peripheral blood. These receptors were collected from a woman in her twenties or thirties with COVID-19, enrolled during active disease.

The genes are TRBV29-1 and TRBJ2-7, with D possibly being TRBD2 (5 bases). Trimming shortened V by 4 bases and J by 2 bases, and 18 bases separated the two germline ends. The CDR3 has 15 amino acids. CDR1 and CDR2 from the germline V gene are SQVTM and ANQGSEA. CDR3 region: CSVAHVKLDPYEQYF. The CDR3 region has the DNA TGCAGCGTTGCCCACGTTAAACTAGACCCCTACGAGCAGTACTTC.

The chain links TRBV25-1 to TRBJ1-6, with a possible D match to TRBD1 (5 bases). Germline V lookup: CDR1 MGHDK, CDR2 SYGVNS. The CDR3 sequence is 15 residues long. Trimming cost V 9 bases and J 4 bases, with 16 bases left between them. The CDR3: CASRPGFGYNSPLHF. In DNA form, the CDR3 reads TGTGCCAGTAGACCAGGGTTTGGTTATAATTCACCCCTCCACTTT.

The chain joins TRBV4-3 to TRBJ2-1; 10 bases map to TRBD2. The CDR3 is 16 amino acids. Germline CDR1 and CDR2: LGHNA and YSLEER. The trim removed 0 bases at V and 2 bases at J, leaving 1 base unmatched. This CDR3 reads CASSQDTSGTYNEQFF. Written as DNA, the CDR3 is TGCGCCAGCAGCCAAGATACTAGCGGGACCTACAATGAGCAGTTCTTC.